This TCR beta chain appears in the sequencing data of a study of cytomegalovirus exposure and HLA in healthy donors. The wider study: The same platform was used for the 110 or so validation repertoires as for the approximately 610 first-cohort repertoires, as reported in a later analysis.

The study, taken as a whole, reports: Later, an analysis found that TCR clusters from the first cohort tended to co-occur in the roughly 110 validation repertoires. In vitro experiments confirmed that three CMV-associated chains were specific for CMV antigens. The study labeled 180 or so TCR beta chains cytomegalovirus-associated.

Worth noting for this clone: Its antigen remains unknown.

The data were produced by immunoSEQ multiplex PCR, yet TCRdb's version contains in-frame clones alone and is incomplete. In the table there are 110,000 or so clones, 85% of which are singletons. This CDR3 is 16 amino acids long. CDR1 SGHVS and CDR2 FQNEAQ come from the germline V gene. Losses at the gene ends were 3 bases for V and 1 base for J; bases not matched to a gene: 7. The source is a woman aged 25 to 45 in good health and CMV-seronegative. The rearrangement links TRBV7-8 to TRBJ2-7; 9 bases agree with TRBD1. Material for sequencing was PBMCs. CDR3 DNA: TGTGCCAGCAGCTTGTCCGGGACAGGGTGGTCCTACGAGCAGTACTTC. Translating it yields CASSLSGTGWSYEQYF.